This is a list of T cell receptor beta chains from one sample in a study of shared clonotypes between healthy human individuals. Some clones are missing from TCRdb's copy, which holds only in-frame ones; the method was immunoSEQ multiplex PCR. This sample has around 700,000 clones, with roughly 73% found just once. The sequencing input was memory CD4+ T cells sorted from blood. These receptors originate from a woman in her 30s in good health. Both conserved end residues are part of each CDR3. Fields, in order: V gene, clone size, D gene, J gene, CDR3 protein, CDR3 DNA. A D gene is named only where the DNA matches it firmly. The listing skips clone size in some rows; elsewhere it reads once, few, many or a size class.

v_call: TRBV28; clone_size: .; d_call: TRBD1; j_call: TRBJ1-5; cdr3_aa: CASSPGQGGQPQHF; cdr3_nt: TGTGCCAGCAGCCCAGGACAGGGCGGGCAGCCCCAGCATTTT
v_call: TRBV6-1; clone_size: .; d_call: .; j_call: TRBJ1-5; cdr3_aa: CASSDIADSIYSNQPQHF; cdr3_nt: TGTGCCAGCAGTGACATAGCCGACAGCATCTATAGCAATCAGCCCCAGCATTTT
v_call: TRBV7-9; clone_size: .; d_call: .; j_call: TRBJ2-7; cdr3_aa: CASSLRYEQYF; cdr3_nt: TGTGCCAGCAGCTTACGGTACGAGCAGTACTTC
v_call: TRBV2; clone_size: few; d_call: .; j_call: TRBJ1-5; cdr3_aa: CASSDRTVNQPQHF; cdr3_nt: TGTGCCAGCAGTGATCGGACAGTCAATCAGCCCCAGCATTTT
v_call: TRBV5-4; clone_size: .; d_call: TRBD2; j_call: TRBJ2-1; cdr3_aa: CASSERLAAYNEQFF; cdr3_nt: TGTGCCAGCAGCGAGCGACTAGCGGCCTACAATGAGCAGTTCTTC
v_call: TRBV6-6; clone_size: .; d_call: TRBD1; j_call: TRBJ1-2; cdr3_aa: CASTLDRGLNGYTF; cdr3_nt: TGTGCCAGCACCCTGGACAGGGGGTTAAATGGCTACACCTTC
v_call: TRBV6-6; clone_size: .; d_call: .; j_call: TRBJ2-7; cdr3_aa: CASSYSYRDRLNF; cdr3_nt: TGTGCCAGCAGTTACTCGTACCGGGACCGTCTTAACTTC
v_call: TRBV19; clone_size: .; d_call: TRBD1; j_call: TRBJ1-5; cdr3_aa: CASSMTGFPHQPQHF; cdr3_nt: TGTGCCAGTAGTATGACAGGGTTCCCTCATCAGCCCCAGCATTTT
v_call: TRBV15; clone_size: .; d_call: .; j_call: TRBJ1-2; cdr3_aa: CATSRERRDGYTF; cdr3_nt: TGTGCCACCAGCAGAGAGAGGAGGGATGGCTACACCTTC
v_call: TRBV5-1; clone_size: few; d_call: TRBD1; j_call: TRBJ2-7; cdr3_aa: CASSLGDRDSNEQYF; cdr3_nt: TGCGCCAGCAGCTTGGGGGACAGGGACAGCAACGAGCAGTACTTC
v_call: TRBV7-6; clone_size: once; d_call: .; j_call: TRBJ2-5; cdr3_aa: CASSWGVLETQYF; cdr3_nt: TGTGCCAGCAGCTGGGGGGTCTTAGAGACCCAGTACTTC
v_call: TRBV28; clone_size: .; d_call: .; j_call: TRBJ2-2; cdr3_aa: CASSLRAGTGELFF; cdr3_nt: TGTGCCAGCAGTTTGAGGGCGGGGACCGGGGAGCTGTTTTTT
v_call: TRBV18; clone_size: .; d_call: TRBD1; j_call: TRBJ2-2; cdr3_aa: CASSPLPPQGGITGELFF; cdr3_nt: TGTGCCAGCTCACCTCTGCCCCCACAGGGGGGAATCACCGGGGAGCTGTTTTTT
v_call: TRBV28; clone_size: .; d_call: TRBD2; j_call: TRBJ2-7; cdr3_aa: CASSLFRTRSSYEQYF; cdr3_nt: TGTGCCAGCAGTTTATTTCGGACTAGGAGCTCCTACGAGCAGTACTTC
v_call: TRBV28; clone_size: .; d_call: TRBD2; j_call: TRBJ2-7; cdr3_aa: CASSSASGTRNYEQYF; cdr3_nt: TGTGCCAGCAGTTCAGCATCCGGGACTAGAAACTACGAGCAGTACTTC
v_call: TRBV6-1; clone_size: .; d_call: TRBD1; j_call: TRBJ1-5; cdr3_aa: CASQGASSNQPQHF; cdr3_nt: TGTGCCAGCCAGGGGGCAAGTAGCAATCAGCCCCAGCATTTT
v_call: TRBV7-9; clone_size: .; d_call: .; j_call: TRBJ2-3; cdr3_aa: CASSLRQSSTDTQYF; cdr3_nt: TGTGCCAGCAGCCTTAGACAGTCTAGCACAGATACGCAGTATTTT
v_call: TRBV29-1; clone_size: once; d_call: .; j_call: TRBJ1-1; cdr3_aa: CSVAPDIVAEAFF; cdr3_nt: TGCAGCGTTGCACCGGACATCGTGGCTGAAGCTTTCTTT
v_call: TRBV2; clone_size: few; d_call: .; j_call: TRBJ2-3; cdr3_aa: CASRWDSTDTQYF; cdr3_nt: TGTGCCAGCCGCTGGGATAGCACAGATACGCAGTATTTT
v_call: TRBV6-5; clone_size: .; d_call: TRBD2; j_call: TRBJ2-7; cdr3_aa: CASAVAGDYEQYF; cdr3_nt: TGTGCCAGCGCAGTAGCGGGAGACTACGAGCAGTACTTC
v_call: TRBV29-1; clone_size: .; d_call: TRBD1; j_call: TRBJ2-7; cdr3_aa: CSAGDSLSSYEQYF; cdr3_nt: TGCAGCGCAGGGGACAGCCTAAGCTCCTACGAGCAGTACTTC
v_call: TRBV7-9; clone_size: .; d_call: .; j_call: TRBJ2-5; cdr3_aa: CASSLWSETQYF; cdr3_nt: TGTGCCAGCAGCTTATGGTCGGAGACCCAGTACTTC
v_call: TRBV27; clone_size: .; d_call: .; j_call: TRBJ1-1; cdr3_aa: CASSWNRDGGEAFF; cdr3_nt: TGTGCCAGCAGTTGGAACAGGGACGGGGGTGAAGCTTTCTTT
v_call: TRBV6-4; clone_size: .; d_call: .; j_call: TRBJ2-3; cdr3_aa: CASSDSRNPDTQYF; cdr3_nt: TGTGCCAGCAGTGACTCGAGGAACCCTGATACGCAGTATTTT
v_call: TRBV2; clone_size: .; d_call: TRBD1; j_call: TRBJ1-5; cdr3_aa: CASSEGTGGQPQHF; cdr3_nt: TGTGCCAGCAGTGAAGGGACAGGGGGACAGCCCCAGCATTTT
v_call: TRBV28; clone_size: .; d_call: TRBD2; j_call: TRBJ2-3; cdr3_aa: CASTKAGARSTDTQYF; cdr3_nt: TGTGCCAGCACCAAAGCGGGGGCGCGGAGCACAGATACGCAGTATTTT
v_call: TRBV6-4; clone_size: .; d_call: .; j_call: TRBJ2-1; cdr3_aa: CASSDSMVSRGNEQFF; cdr3_nt: TGTGCCAGCAGTGACTCGATGGTCTCTCGGGGCAATGAGCAGTTCTTC
v_call: TRBV5-8; clone_size: few; d_call: .; j_call: TRBJ2-7; cdr3_aa: CASSFGPEQYF; cdr3_nt: TGTGCCAGCAGCTTCGGCCCCGAGCAGTACTTC
v_call: TRBV20-1; clone_size: .; d_call: .; j_call: TRBJ2-7; cdr3_aa: CSALGYEQYF; cdr3_nt: TGCAGTGCTTTAGGATACGAGCAGTACTTC
v_call: TRBV5-4; clone_size: .; d_call: .; j_call: TRBJ2-5; cdr3_aa: CASSPPGQETQYF; cdr3_nt: TGTGCCAGCAGTCCTCCGGGCCAAGAGACCCAGTACTTC
v_call: TRBV4-1; clone_size: .; d_call: TRBD1; j_call: TRBJ2-1; cdr3_aa: CASSRRRGQGVIDEQFF; cdr3_nt: TGCGCCAGCAGCCGGAGAAGGGGACAGGGGGTAATCGATGAGCAGTTCTTC
v_call: TRBV9; clone_size: .; d_call: .; j_call: TRBJ2-7; cdr3_aa: CASSEQVASYEQYF; cdr3_nt: TGTGCCAGCAGCGAGCAGGTCGCCTCCTACGAGCAGTACTTC
v_call: TRBV5-1; clone_size: many; d_call: TRBD2; j_call: TRBJ2-1; cdr3_aa: CASSSSSGGYNEQFF; cdr3_nt: TGCGCCAGCAGCTCGTCCAGCGGGGGATACAATGAGCAGTTCTTC
v_call: TRBV29-1; clone_size: .; d_call: .; j_call: TRBJ1-1; cdr3_aa: CSVEIFGRTEAFF; cdr3_nt: TGCAGCGTTGAAATATTCGGGCGGACAGAAGCTTTCTTT
v_call: TRBV5-4; clone_size: .; d_call: .; j_call: TRBJ2-6; cdr3_aa: CASSLSGNSGANVLTF; cdr3_nt: TGTGCCAGCAGCTTGTCCGGGAACTCTGGGGCCAACGTCCTGACTTTC
v_call: TRBV5-1; clone_size: .; d_call: .; j_call: TRBJ2-7; cdr3_aa: CASRQTSDSYEQYF; cdr3_nt: TGCGCCAGCAGACAGACTAGTGACTCCTACGAGCAGTACTTC
v_call: TRBV6-5; clone_size: few; d_call: TRBD2; j_call: TRBJ2-3; cdr3_aa: CASTRGRGVTDTQYF; cdr3_nt: TGTGCCAGCACGCGGGGCCGGGGGGTCACAGATACGCAGTATTTT
v_call: TRBV5-1; clone_size: few; d_call: .; j_call: TRBJ2-1; cdr3_aa: CASSQDHSSYNEQFF; cdr3_nt: TGCGCCAGCAGCCAGGACCACAGCTCCTACAATGAGCAGTTCTTC
v_call: TRBV29-1; clone_size: .; d_call: TRBD2; j_call: TRBJ2-5; cdr3_aa: CSVELAGMLETQYF; cdr3_nt: TGCAGCGTTGAGTTAGCGGGAATGTTGGAGACCCAGTACTTC
v_call: TRBV7-9; clone_size: .; d_call: TRBD1; j_call: TRBJ1-2; cdr3_aa: CASSSPGQGIYGYTF; cdr3_nt: TGTGCCAGCAGCTCCCCGGGACAGGGAATTTACGGCTACACCTTC
v_call: TRBV7-3; clone_size: .; d_call: .; j_call: TRBJ2-3; cdr3_aa: CASSLGRYTDTQYF; cdr3_nt: TGTGCCAGCAGCTTAGGACGCTACACAGATACGCAGTATTTT
v_call: TRBV5-4; clone_size: .; d_call: .; j_call: TRBJ1-1; cdr3_aa: CASSQTQALEAFF; cdr3_nt: TGTGCCAGCAGCCAAACTCAGGCGCTCGAAGCTTTCTTT
v_call: TRBV29-1; clone_size: once; d_call: .; j_call: TRBJ1-1; cdr3_aa: CSVRSRDTEAFF; cdr3_nt: TGCAGCGTTCGAAGTAGGGACACTGAAGCTTTCTTT
v_call: TRBV28; clone_size: .; d_call: .; j_call: TRBJ2-3; cdr3_aa: CASSLGGNVGGPLSTQYF; cdr3_nt: TGTGCCAGCAGTTTAGGGGGTAACGTGGGAGGCCCTTTAAGTACGCAGTATTTT
v_call: TRBV19; clone_size: .; d_call: TRBD1; j_call: TRBJ1-2; cdr3_aa: CASRMARGAAGYTF; cdr3_nt: TGTGCCAGTAGAATGGCCAGGGGGGCCGCAGGCTACACCTTC
v_call: TRBV7-3; clone_size: .; d_call: .; j_call: TRBJ1-2; cdr3_aa: CASSSGLRGGYTF; cdr3_nt: TGTGCCAGCAGCTCAGGACTCCGCGGGGGCTACACCTTC
v_call: TRBV10-1; clone_size: .; d_call: .; j_call: TRBJ2-7; cdr3_aa: CASSDSFLSYEQYF; cdr3_nt: TGCGCCAGCAGTGACAGTTTCCTCTCCTACGAGCAGTACTTC
v_call: TRBV29-1; clone_size: .; d_call: .; j_call: TRBJ2-3; cdr3_aa: CSVEPDTGKTDTQYF; cdr3_nt: TGCAGCGTTGAGCCGGACACGGGGAAGACAGATACGCAGTATTTT
v_call: TRBV4-1; clone_size: once; d_call: TRBD1; j_call: TRBJ1-5; cdr3_aa: CASSQTRDRGAQPQHF; cdr3_nt: TGCGCCAGCAGCCAGACCCGGGACAGGGGTGCTCAGCCCCAGCATTTT
v_call: TRBV21-1; clone_size: .; d_call: .; j_call: TRBJ2-7; cdr3_aa: CASSKAVPFSESYEQYF; cdr3_nt: TGTGCCAGCAGCAAAGCTGTTCCTTTTAGCGAATCATACGAGCAGTACTTC
v_call: TRBV28; clone_size: .; d_call: .; j_call: TRBJ2-7; cdr3_aa: CASSSTSGYSAREQYF; cdr3_nt: TGTGCCAGTTCCTCTACCAGCGGGTACTCAGCGCGCGAGCAGTACTTC